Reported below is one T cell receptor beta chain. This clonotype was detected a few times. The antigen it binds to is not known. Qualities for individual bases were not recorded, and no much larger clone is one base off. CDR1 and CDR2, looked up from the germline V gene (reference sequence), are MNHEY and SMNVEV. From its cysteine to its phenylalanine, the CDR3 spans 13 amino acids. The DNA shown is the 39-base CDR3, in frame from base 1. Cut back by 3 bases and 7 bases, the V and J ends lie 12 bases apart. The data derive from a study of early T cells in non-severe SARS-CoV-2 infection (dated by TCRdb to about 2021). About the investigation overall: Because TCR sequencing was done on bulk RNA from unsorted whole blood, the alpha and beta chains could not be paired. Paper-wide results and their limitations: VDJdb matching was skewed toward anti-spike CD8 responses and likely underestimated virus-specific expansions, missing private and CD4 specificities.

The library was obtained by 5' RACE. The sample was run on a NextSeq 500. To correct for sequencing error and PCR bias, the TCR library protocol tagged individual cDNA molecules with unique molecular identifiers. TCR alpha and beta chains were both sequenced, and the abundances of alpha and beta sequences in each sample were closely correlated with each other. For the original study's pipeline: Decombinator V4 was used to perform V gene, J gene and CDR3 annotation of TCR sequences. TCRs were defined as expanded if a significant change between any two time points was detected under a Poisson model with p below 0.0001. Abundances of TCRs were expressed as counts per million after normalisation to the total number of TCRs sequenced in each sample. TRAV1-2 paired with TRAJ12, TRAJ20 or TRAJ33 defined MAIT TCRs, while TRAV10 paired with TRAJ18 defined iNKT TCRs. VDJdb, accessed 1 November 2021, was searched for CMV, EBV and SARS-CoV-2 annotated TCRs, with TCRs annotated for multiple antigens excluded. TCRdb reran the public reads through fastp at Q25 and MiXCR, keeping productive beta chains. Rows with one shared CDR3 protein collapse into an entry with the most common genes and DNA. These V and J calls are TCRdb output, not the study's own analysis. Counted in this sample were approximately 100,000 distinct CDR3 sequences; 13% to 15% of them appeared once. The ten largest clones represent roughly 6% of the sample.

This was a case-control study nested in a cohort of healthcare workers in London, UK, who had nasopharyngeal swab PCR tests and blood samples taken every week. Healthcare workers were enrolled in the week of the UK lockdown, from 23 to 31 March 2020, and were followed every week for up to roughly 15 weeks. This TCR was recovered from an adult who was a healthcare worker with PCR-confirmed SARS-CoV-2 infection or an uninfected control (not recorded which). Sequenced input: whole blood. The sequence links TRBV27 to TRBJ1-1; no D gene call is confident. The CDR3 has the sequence CASSLLGRGEAFF. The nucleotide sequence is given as TGTGCCAGCAGTTTGTTGGGCCGGGGTGAAGCTTTCTTT.